Presented here are 21 T cell receptor beta chains from one specimen sequenced in a study of cytomegalovirus exposure and HLA in healthy donors. This PCR relied on a set of 60 Vbeta primers and 13 Jbeta primers. The method was immunoSEQ multiplex PCR; TCRdb's version includes in-frame clones alone and lacks a portion of them. Here the sample spans tens of thousands of clones, roughly two thirds being singletons. Sequencing was done on a sample of PBMCs. Receptors were obtained from a human donor in good health.

V gene TRBV19 combines with J gene TRBJ2-4; 7 bases are a match to TRBD1. The CDR3 is 14 amino acids. V was pared by 5 bases and J by 6 bases, with 7 bases of the junction left unmatched. Germline V gene lookup returns CDR1 LNHDA and CDR2 SQIVND (reference sequence). In DNA, the CDR3 is TGTGCCAGTAGTGCGCCGGGACAGAGAAACATTCAGTACTTC. Amino acids: CASSAPGQRNIQYF.

This chain joins TRBV5-1 and TRBJ1-6; the match to TRBD1 covers 7 bases. Germline CDR1 reads SGHRS; CDR2 reads YFSETQ. V lost 4 bases, J lost 4 bases, and 2 bases stayed unmatched. This CDR3 region has 14 residues. CDR3 in DNA: TGCGCCAGCAGCGTGGGACAGTATAATTCACCCCTCCACTTT. Translated, it gives CASSVGQYNSPLHF.

This chain links TRBV27 with TRBJ2-2, with TRBD2 identical over 7 bases. This CDR3 has 17 residues. Germline CDR1 is MNHEY and CDR2 is SMNVEV (reference sequence). J lost 7 bases, V lost 6 bases, and 17 bases had no gene match. Here the CDR3 DNA reads TGTGCCAGCAGGGCCGTCGGGACTACCCCGTGGGGCGGGGAGCTGTTTTTT. Amino acids: CASRAVGTTPWGGELFF.

V gene TRBV30 combines with J gene TRBJ1-3; D possibly corresponds to TRBD1 (6 bases). Germline loops: CDR1 GTSNPN, CDR2 SVGIG (reference sequence). CDR3 size: 11 residues. V was pared by 8 bases and J by 7 bases, with 12 bases between. In nucleotides, the CDR3 is TGTGCCCGGCGGACAGCGAACACCATATATTTT. Translating gives CARRTANTIYF.

The chain links TRBV4-3 to TRBJ1-2, with a tentative D call TRBD1 (6 bases). This CDR3 has 14 residues. Trimming shortened V by 4 bases and J by 1 base, and 10 bases separated the two germline ends. The V gene's germline CDR1 is LGHNA and CDR2 YSLEER. The CDR3 protein is CASSPGRGNYGYTF. The CDR3, as DNA: TGCGCCAGCAGCCCAGGCAGGGGTAACTATGGCTACACCTTC.

The chain is built from TRBV5-4 and TRBJ2-1, with 9 bases fitting TRBD2. Trimming cost V 2 bases and J 5 bases; bases outside gene matches: 2. The CDR3 has 14 amino acids. Germline lookup yields CDR1 SGHNT and CDR2 YYREEE (reference sequence). Here the CDR3 DNA reads TGTGCCAGCAGCTTCAGACTAGCGGACAATGAGCAGTTCTTC. Its translation is CASSFRLADNEQFF.

The genes are TRBV4-1 and TRBJ1-1; D is uncertain. The CDR3 is 15 residues long. Germline CDR1 and CDR2: MGHRA and YSYEKL. V was shortened by 1 base and J by 0 bases, with 9 bases between the two germline ends. As DNA, the CDR3 is TGCGCCAGCAGCCAAGGAGGCAGCATGAACACTGAAGCTTTCTTT. This translates into CASSQGGSMNTEAFF.

This clone was observed a handful of times. This rearrangement joins TRBV6-5 to TRBJ2-3; possible D gene TRBD1, 5 bases. Trimming removed 1 base from V and 4 bases from J, with 15 bases in between. The CDR3 spans 16 residues. Looked up from germline, CDR1 is MNHEY and CDR2 is SVGAGI. The CDR3 bases are TGTGCCAGCAGTTACTGGGGTGGTCAGGGCTCAGATACGCAGTATTTT. Its translation is CASSYWGGQGSDTQYF.

This sequence joins TRBV29-1 and TRBJ1-2; no reliable D call. CDR1 and CDR2 from the germline V gene are SQVTM and ANQGSEA. V was shortened by 6 bases and J by 8 bases, with 10 bases between the two germline ends. The CDR3 runs to 10 residues. The CDR3 coding sequence is TGCAGCGTGGTAGAATCCGGCTACACCTTC. This sequence encodes CSVVESGYTF.

A word on this clone: The junction and the germline gene differ at one end; a read error may be behind it. The chain has TRBV11-3 and TRBJ2-1; TRBD2 matches 10 bases. Germline V gives CDR1 SGHNT, CDR2 YENEEA. The CDR3 has 16 amino acids. CDR3 sequence reads: CPSSQRGGLAYNEQFF. As DNA, the CDR3 is TGTCCCAGCAGCCAGCGAGGGGGACTAGCGTACAATGAGCAGTTCTTC. Full variable domain (missing parts from reference TRBV11-3 and TRBJ2-1): EAGVVQSPRYKIIEKKQPVAFWCNPISGHNTLYWYLQNLGQGPELLIRYENEEAVDDSQLPKDRFSAERLKGVDSTLKIQPAELGDSAVYLCPSSQRGGLAYNEQFFGPGTRLTVL.

CDR3 DNA: TGTGCCAGTAGTATTTTAATCTTGGCGGCAGAGGACTATGGCTACACCTTC. Protein: CASSILILAAEDYGYTF. V and J are TRBV19 and TRBJ1-2; D is uncertain. Trimming took 3 bases from V and 3 from J, leaving 20 bases between them. Germline-derived CDR1 and CDR2 are LNHDA and SQIVND (reference sequence). The CDR3 extends over 17 amino acids.

The chain carries TRBV7-9 and TRBJ1-2, with D perhaps TRBD1 (5 bases). V dropped 5 bases and J dropped 9 bases, with 10 bases sitting between them. The CDR3 runs 11 residues. Germline assignment: CDR1 SEHNR and CDR2 FQNEAQ (reference sequence). The CDR3: CASSTTDSYTF. The CDR3 DNA sequence: TGTGCCAGCAGCACCACGGACAGCTACACCTTC.

This clone has a handful of counts. The chain has TRBV9 and TRBJ2-2, with TRBD1 identical over 7 bases. V gave up 5 bases and J gave up 4 bases; unmatched junction bases: 5. Germline V gene lookup returns CDR1 SGDLS and CDR2 YYNGEE. The length of the CDR3 is 14 residues. The CDR3 spells CASSDREVTGELFF. CDR3 sequence (DNA): TGTGCCAGCAGTGACAGGGAAGTCACCGGGGAGCTGTTTTTT.

A single count supports this clone. The chain links TRBV18 to TRBJ1-5; 8 positions match TRBD1. This CDR3 comprises 14 residues. The V gene end was trimmed by 3 bases and the J gene end by 9 bases; junction bases not matched to a gene: 7. Germline-derived CDR1 and CDR2 are KGHSH and LQKENI. The CDR3 nucleotides read TGTGCCAGCTCACCGACAGGGGCTGTATTGCCCCAGCATTTT. Its protein is CASSPTGAVLPQHF. Drawing the rest from reference TRBV18 and TRBJ1-5, the complete variable domain is NAGVMQNPRHLVRRRGQEARLRCSPMKGHSHVYWYRQLPEEGLKFMVYLQKENIIDESGMPKERFSAEFPKEGPSILRIQQVVRGDSAAYFCASSPTGAVLPQHFGDGTRLSIL.

This clone was observed once. This chain uses TRBV4-3 with TRBJ2-3, with D possibly matching TRBD1 (6 bases). The germline V and J ends were trimmed by 4 bases and 2 bases, with 16 bases remaining between them. Germline V gene data show CDR1 as LGHNA and CDR2 as YSLEER. The CDR3 totals 16 residues. The CDR3 sequence: CASSPWQDRVTDTQYF. CDR3 nucleotide sequence: TGCGCCAGCAGCCCCTGGCAGGACAGAGTCACAGATACGCAGTATTTT.

CDR3 in DNA: TGTGCCAGCAGTGACTCAGGGGGCAGTGGCTACACCTTC. Translating gives CASSDSGGSGYTF. The chain is built from TRBV2 and TRBJ1-2; 8 bases match TRBD1. V lost 3 bases, J lost 7 bases, and 4 bases stayed unmatched. There are 13 residues in the CDR3. The germline gives CDR1 SNHLY, CDR2 FYNNEI. The full variable domain, with the rest looked up from reference TRBV2 and TRBJ1-2, is EPEVTQTPSHQVTQMGQEVILRCVPISNHLYFYWYRQILGQKVEFLVSFYNNEISEKSEIFDDQFSVERPDGSNFTLKIRSTKLEDSAMYFCASSDSGGSGYTFGSGTRLTVV.

The chain couples TRBV9 to TRBJ1-2; D unresolved. CDR3 length: 15 residues. The germline CDR1 and CDR2 sequences are SGDLS and YYNGEE. V lost 0 bases and J 0 bases, leaving 9 bases between the germline ends. CDR3: CASSVEPRANYGYTF. CDR3 nucleotide sequence: TGTGCCAGCAGCGTAGAGCCGCGGGCTAACTATGGCTACACCTTC.

The CDR3 sequence is CASSVASGQYNSPLHF. Here the CDR3 DNA reads TGTGCCAGCAGCGTAGCGAGCGGACAGTATAATTCACCCCTCCACTTT. V gene TRBV9 combines with J gene TRBJ1-6, with a possible D match to TRBD1 (6 bases). Trimming shortened V by 0 bases and J by 4 bases, and 11 bases separated the two germline ends. The CDR3 runs 16 residues. The V gene's germline CDR1 is SGDLS and CDR2 YYNGEE.

The genes are TRBV6-5 and TRBJ1-2, with D perhaps TRBD1 (5 bases). This CDR3 spans 15 amino acids. Per germline, CDR1 MNHEY and CDR2 SVGAGI. Trimming removed 7 bases at V and 2 bases at J, with 17 bases between. CDR3 protein: CASTPVFGGNYGYTF. In DNA form, the CDR3 reads TGTGCCAGCACCCCTGTGTTCGGGGGGAACTATGGCTACACCTTC.

The rearrangement joins TRBV19 to TRBJ2-3; D possibly corresponds to TRBD2 (5 bases). Germline values: CDR1 LNHDA, CDR2 SQIVND (reference sequence). CDR3 length: 15 amino acids. V was trimmed by 6 bases and J by 5 bases, leaving 18 bases between them. CDR3 sequence: CASSPSAVREDTQYF. CDR3 bases: TGTGCCAGTAGCCCGTCGGCGGTGAGGGAAGATACGCAGTATTTT.

The V and J genes are TRBV13 and TRBJ2-7, with 9 bases identical to TRBD1. The CDR3 is 14 residues long. The germline V gene encodes CDR1 PRHDT and CDR2 FYEKMQ (reference sequence). V gave up 5 bases and J gave up 12 bases; unmatched junction bases: 14. The CDR3 DNA is TGTGCCAGCAGCACCTCCCCCGGGACAGGGTTTTTGTACTTC. Translating it yields CASSTSPGTGFLYF.